A single T cell receptor (beta chain) is shown here with its context. This sample is drawn from a study of blood T cell repertoires in COVID-19. This table comes from immunoSEQ multiplex PCR, and its TCRdb copy is limited to in-frame clones, with some not included. Among around 290,000 clones listed, approximately 89% were seen once. CDR3 size: 16 residues. Germline V gives CDR1 SGHRS, CDR2 YFSETQ. V dropped 5 bases and J dropped 4; count of bases not matched to a gene: 13. The material sequenced was peripheral blood. The V gene is TRBV5-1, the J gene TRBJ2-3; 7 bases align to TRBD2. The origin of this receptor is a woman in her forties or fifties who had recovered from COVID-19. DNA of the CDR3: TGCGCCAGCAGTCGTTCGGGACGCCGGGGGGCAGATACGCAGTATTTT. Its translation is CASSRSGRRGADTQYF.